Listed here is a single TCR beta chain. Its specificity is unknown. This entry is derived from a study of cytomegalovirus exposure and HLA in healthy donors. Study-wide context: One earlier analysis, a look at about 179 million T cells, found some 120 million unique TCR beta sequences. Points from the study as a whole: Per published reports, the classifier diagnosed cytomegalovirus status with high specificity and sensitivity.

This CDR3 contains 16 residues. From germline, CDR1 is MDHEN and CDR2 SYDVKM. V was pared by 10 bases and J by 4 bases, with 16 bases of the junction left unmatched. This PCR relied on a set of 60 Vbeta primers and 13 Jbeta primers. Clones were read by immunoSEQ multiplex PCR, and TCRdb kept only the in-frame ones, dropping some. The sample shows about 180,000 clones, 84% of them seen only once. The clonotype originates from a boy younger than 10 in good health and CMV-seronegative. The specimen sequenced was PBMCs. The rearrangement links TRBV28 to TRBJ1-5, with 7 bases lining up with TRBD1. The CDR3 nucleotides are TGTGCCATCCTCTTATCGGGACAGAATAGGAATCAGCCCCAGCATTTT. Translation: CAILLSGQNRNQPQHF. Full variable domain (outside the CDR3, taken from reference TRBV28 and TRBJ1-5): DVKVTQSSRYLVKRTGEKVFLECVQDMDHENMFWYRQDPGLGLRLIYFSYDVKMKEKGDIPEGYSVSREKKERFSLILESASTNQTSMYLCAILLSGQNRNQPQHFGDGTRLSIL.